The rows below give T cell receptor beta chains drawn from one sample of a study of blood T cell repertoires in COVID-19. Clones were read by immunoSEQ multiplex PCR, and TCRdb kept only the in-frame ones, dropping some. The profile shows 190,000 or so clones, 80% to 90% of them singletons. Sequencing was carried out using PBMCs or T cells enriched from blood (not recorded which). The source of these receptors is a man younger than 35 with acute COVID-19. Each CDR3 is given with its conserved first and last residue. A D gene is named only where the DNA matches it firmly. For some rows the clone size is stated as once, few or many, or as a class when expanded; others skip it.

d_call	v_call	j_call	clone_size	cdr3_nt	cdr3_aa
-	TRBV6-2/TRBV6-3	TRBJ2-2	once	TGTGCCAGCAGTACAGCGAACACCGGGGAGCTGTTTTTT	CASSTANTGELFF
-	TRBV14	TRBJ2-7	-	TGTGCCAGCAGCTCGACTCCAGGGTTCCACGAGCAGTACTTC	CASSSTPGFHEQYF
-	TRBV6-5	TRBJ1-2	-	TGTGCCAGCAGTTACTCGAGACAGGTAGACGGCTACACCTTC	CASSYSRQVDGYTF
TRBD2	TRBV18	TRBJ2-4	-	TGTGCCAGCTCACCCCCGAGCGGGGGGAAAAACATTCAGTACTTC	CASSPPSGGKNIQYF
TRBD1	TRBV11-2	TRBJ2-3	-	TGTGCCAGCAGCTCGACAGGGGGCGCGGATACGCAGTATTTT	CASSSTGGADTQYF
-	TRBV14	TRBJ1-3	-	TGTGCCAGCAGCCTTCAGGGCTCTGGAAACACCATATATTTT	CASSLQGSGNTIYF
-	TRBV24-1	TRBJ2-5	-	TGTGCCACCAGTGCTTCTAGGGGCTCCAACACGATACGGCAGACCCAGTACTTC	CATSASRGSNTIRQTQYF
TRBD1	TRBV5-4	TRBJ1-4	-	TGTGCCAGCAGCTTCCCAGGGGGAGAAAAACTGTTTTTT	CASSFPGGEKLFF
TRBD2	TRBV11-3	TRBJ2-3	-	TGTGCCAGCAGCTCGGGACTAGCGGGCTCCACAGATACGCAGTATTTT	CASSSGLAGSTDTQYF
-	TRBV5-8	TRBJ2-2	-	TGTGCCAGCAGCTTAGGGGGTCAATGGGAGCTGTTTTTT	CASSLGGQWELFF
TRBD2	TRBV6-4	TRBJ2-1	many	TGTGCCAGCAGCCAACTAGCGGGAGAGGCCAATGAGCAGTTCTTC	CASSQLAGEANEQFF
TRBD1	TRBV28	TRBJ2-3	-	TGTGCCAGCAGGGGACAGGGATCATTTAGCACAGATACGCAGTATTTT	CASRGQGSFSTDTQYF
TRBD2	TRBV11-3	TRBJ2-2	-	TGTGCCAGCAGCTTTGAAACGGGAGGGTCCGGGGAGCTGTTTTTT	CASSFETGGSGELFF
-	TRBV21-1	TRBJ2-7	once	TGTGCCAGCAGTTTCACAGGGAGCTCCTACGAGCAGTACTTC	CASSFTGSSYEQYF
TRBD1	TRBV2	TRBJ1-2	-	TGTGCCACCGACCCCGGGACAGGGAATGGCTACACCTTC	CATDPGTGNGYTF
-	TRBV4-1	TRBJ2-7	few	TGCGCCAGCAGCCAAGCTCCAATGGCAGGAACCTCCTACGAGCAGTACTTC	CASSQAPMAGTSYEQYF